Below are 27 T cell receptor beta chains sequenced from a single sample in a study of cytomegalovirus exposure and HLA in healthy donors (dated by TCRdb to 2016 to 2017). Libraries were constructed by the immunoSEQ multiplex PCR assay. A mixture of 60 forward primers for TCR Vbeta segments and 13 reverse primers for TCR Jbeta segments was used in the multiplex PCR. This immuneACCESS table, as held by TCRdb, lists in-frame sequences with V and J called but not all clones. Of the missing ones, under half trace to an unresolved V gene in checked studies; the others have no known cause. This sample gives around 100,000 clones in total; roughly 71% of them show up just once. The top ten constitute 11% of the sample. Sequencing input: PBMCs. The receptors originated from a man aged 40-55 years in good health and CMV-seropositive.

Only one count was recorded for this clone. This chain connects TRBV5-4 to TRBJ2-3; 7 bases are a match to TRBD1. Trimming at V came to 4 bases and at J to 4 bases, leaving 9 bases not matched to a gene. CDR3 length equals 15 residues. CDR1 is SGHNT and CDR2 is YYREEE in the germline V gene (reference sequence). The CDR3 nucleotides read TGTGCCAGCAGCCAAGACAGGGCGGGCGCAGATACGCAGTATTTT. Translated: CASSQDRAGADTQYF.

J is TRBJ1-5 and V is TRBV6-6; 7 bases agree with TRBD1. From germline, CDR1 is MNHNY and CDR2 SVGAGI (reference sequence). V lost 6 bases and J lost 0; bases outside the gene matches: 5. The CDR3 is made up of 15 amino acids. The CDR3 DNA reads as TGTGCCAGCAGACAGGGGTTATTTAGCAATCAGCCCCAGCATTTT. Encoded protein: CASRQGLFSNQPQHF.

The chain employs TRBV4-1 and TRBJ1-5; no clear D. This CDR3 is 18 amino acids long. V was cut by 0 bases and J by 0 bases, with 15 bases left in between. Germline V gene lookup returns CDR1 MGHRA and CDR2 YSYEKL. The CDR3 loop is CASSQEIPQLYSNQPQHF. The CDR3 region has the DNA TGCGCCAGCAGCCAAGAAATCCCACAGCTTTATAGCAATCAGCCCCAGCATTTT.

The chain employs TRBV10-2 and TRBJ1-4, with D possibly TRBD1 on 5 matching bases. CDR3 length: 12 residues. Germline CDR1 WSHSY, CDR2 SAAADI. Trimming stripped 4 bases from V and 8 bases from J, with 8 bases between. CDR3 nucleotides: TGCGCCAGCAGTGGGGGCACCGAAAAACTGTTTTTT. It yields the protein CASSGGTEKLFF.

The chain links TRBV6-5 to TRBJ1-1; TRBD1 matches at 9 bases. With 6 bases clipped from V and 1 base from J, the junction kept 6 bases outside the gene matches. The germline gives CDR1 MNHEY, CDR2 SVGAGI. CDR3 size: 15 residues. CDR3 amino acids: CASRPQTGGNTEAFF. As DNA, the CDR3 is TGTGCCAGCAGACCTCAGACAGGGGGGAACACTGAAGCTTTCTTT.

The chain combines TRBV30 with TRBJ2-1, with 12 bases identical to TRBD1. This CDR3 spans 14 amino acids. With V trimmed by 3 bases and J by 9 bases, 6 bases remained unmatched. CDR1 GTSNPN and CDR2 SVGIG come from the germline V gene (reference sequence). The CDR3: CAWSPGQGAGEQFF. The CDR3 nucleotides read TGTGCCTGGAGCCCGGGACAGGGGGCTGGTGAGCAGTTCTTC.

The rearrangement uses TRBV28 and TRBJ1-3; no clear D. Trimming left V 3 bases short and J 0 bases short, with 9 bases between. The CDR3 is made up of 15 amino acids. Per germline, CDR1 MDHEN and CDR2 SYDVKM. The CDR3 spells CASSFSQFSGNTIYF. Written as DNA, the CDR3 is TGTGCCAGCAGTTTCTCACAGTTCTCTGGAAACACCATATATTTT. The full variable domain, rest sourced from reference TRBV28 and TRBJ1-3, is DVKVTQSSRYLVKRTGEKVFLECVQDMDHENMFWYRQDPGLGLRLIYFSYDVKMKEKGDIPEGYSVSREKKERFSLILESASTNQTSMYLCASSFSQFSGNTIYFGEGSWLTVV.

This clone is a singleton in its sample. This sequence joins TRBV7-2 and TRBJ2-7; weak D call: TRBD1 (6 bases). The CDR3 covers 15 residues. V was trimmed by 0 bases and J by 5 bases, leaving 14 bases between them. The germline gives CDR1 SGHTA, CDR2 FQGNSA. The CDR3 DNA sequence: TGTGCCAGCAGCTTAGCGGGGGCGGTACCACACGAGCAGTACTTC. Amino acids: CASSLAGAVPHEQYF.

The rearrangement links TRBV30 to TRBJ1-1, with 9 bases fitting TRBD1. With V trimmed by 5 bases and J by 5 bases, 6 bases remained unmatched. The CDR3 is 13 residues long. Germline CDR1 is GTSNPN and CDR2 is SVGIG (reference sequence). Written as DNA, the CDR3 is TGTGCCTGGTGGGGGACAGGGAGGACTGAAGCTTTCTTT. It translates to CAWWGTGRTEAFF.

This sequence joins TRBV9 and TRBJ1-4, with D tentatively TRBD1 (5 bases). The CDR3 is 14 residues long. V was clipped by 3 bases and J by 14 bases, with 20 bases between them. Germline V gene lookup returns CDR1 SGDLS and CDR2 YYNGEE. The CDR3 DNA sequence: TGTGCCAGCAGCGGACCGGGACTCATGAAAGGGCTGTTTTTT. Residues: CASSGPGLMKGLFF.

As to this clone: A read error may account for a junction end that differs from germline. The chain links TRBV7-9 to TRBJ1-2; D call uncertain. Per germline, CDR1 SEHNR and CDR2 FQNEAQ (reference sequence). The CDR3 sequence is 13 residues long. The CDR3 spells CSSSSGAVGGYTF. The CDR3 nucleotides are TGTTCCAGCAGCTCTGGAGCTGTCGGTGGCTACACCTTC.

J is TRBJ2-7 and V is TRBV6-1; TRBD2 agrees at 12 bases. After removal of 5 bases from V and 7 bases from J, the junction contained 9 bases not matched to a gene. The germline gives CDR1 MNHNS, CDR2 SASEGT. This CDR3 has 15 residues. CDR3 DNA sequence: TGTGCCAGCAGTTTCCGGACTAGCGGGACGGGGGAGCAGTACGTC. Residues: CASSFRTSGTGEQYV.

The chain recombines TRBV6-1 with TRBJ1-1, with D perhaps matching TRBD1 (6 bases). Germline loops: CDR1 MNHNS, CDR2 SASEGT. The V end was cut by 0 bases, the J end by 8 bases, with 13 bases between. The CDR3 runs to 14 residues. For the CDR3, the DNA is TGTGCCAGCAGTGAAGCGTATGGAGACAGGGAAGCTTTCTTT. This gives the protein CASSEAYGDREAFF.

This chain links TRBV6-1 with TRBJ1-1; no definite D call. Per the germline V gene, CDR1 is MNHNS and CDR2 is SASEGT. The CDR3 covers 15 residues. V shed 1 base and J shed 0 bases, with 9 bases lying between them. DNA for the CDR3: TGTGCCAGCAGTGAAGAGAACTCCATGAACACTGAAGCTTTCTTT. The encoded protein is CASSEENSMNTEAFF.

The rearrangement joins TRBV7-9 to TRBJ1-1, with TRBD1 identical over 11 bases. V shed 1 base and J 4 bases; nucleotides not matched to a gene: 5. Germline-derived CDR1 and CDR2 are SEHNR and FQNEAQ (reference sequence). The CDR3 has 16 amino acids. CDR3 loop: CASSLVRGTGGTEAFF. The CDR3 region has the DNA TGTGCCAGCAGCTTAGTAAGGGGGACAGGGGGCACTGAAGCTTTCTTT.

The chain recombines TRBV7-7 with TRBJ2-1; D possibly corresponds to TRBD1 (5 bases). V lost 5 bases and J 7 bases, leaving 12 bases between the germline ends. The CDR3 sequence is 13 residues long. CDR1 SSHAT and CDR2 FNYEAQ come from the germline V gene (reference sequence). CDR3 region: CASSLLGRNEQFF. CDR3 sequence (DNA): TGTGCCAGCAGCCTACTGGGGCGGAATGAGCAGTTCTTC. The full variable domain, its missing parts supplied by reference TRBV7-7 and TRBJ2-1, is GAGVSQSPRYKVTKRGQDVTLRCDPISSHATLYWYQQALGQGPEFLTYFNYEAQPDKSGLPSDRFSAERPEGSISTLTIQRTEQRDSAMYRCASSLLGRNEQFFGPGTRLTVL.

This chain links TRBV6-5 with TRBJ1-1; possibly TRBD1 for D (5 bases). This CDR3 is 13 amino acids long. The germline V gene encodes CDR1 MNHEY and CDR2 SVGAGI. Trimming pared 6 bases from V and 1 base from J, leaving 9 bases between. CDR3 amino acids: CASSATGNTEAFF. The CDR3, as DNA: TGTGCCAGCAGCGCAACAGGGAACACTGAAGCTTTCTTT.

This chain uses TRBV7-8 with TRBJ2-3; D remains unclear. CDR3 length: 14 amino acids. CDR1 is SGHVS and CDR2 is FQNEAQ in the germline V gene. Trimming removed 5 bases from V and 3 bases from J, with 12 bases in between. The CDR3 sequence is CASSAFDRTDTQYF. The CDR3 DNA sequence: TGTGCCAGCAGCGCGTTTGATAGAACAGATACGCAGTATTTT.

The chain recombines TRBV19 with TRBJ2-1; 10 positions match TRBD2. The CDR3 spans 16 residues. In germline, CDR1 is LNHDA, CDR2 SQIVND (reference sequence). V shed 5 bases, J shed 6 bases, and the junction held 10 bases outside the gene matches. The CDR3: CASSFDRLAGRNEQFF. DNA of the CDR3: TGTGCCAGTAGTTTCGACAGACTAGCGGGCCGCAATGAGCAGTTCTTC.

The chain combines TRBV5-4 with TRBJ2-7; D gene uncertain. The CDR3 covers 12 residues. V was pared by 0 bases and J by 5 bases, with 6 bases between. Germline lookup yields CDR1 SGHNT and CDR2 YYREEE (reference sequence). CDR3 nucleotide sequence: TGTGCCAGCAGCTTGGGGCTCAACGAGCAGTACTTC. Residues: CASSLGLNEQYF.

V and J are TRBV7-8 and TRBJ2-5; 8 bases align to TRBD2. Gene TRBJ2-7 matches the end of the DNA better, so the J call may be wrong. The germline V gene encodes CDR1 SGHVS and CDR2 FQNEAQ. The CDR3 contains 14 residues. The DNA of the CDR3 is TGTGCCAGCAGCCCGCGGGGGGCGGCCTACGAGCAGTACTTC. This codes for CASSPRGAAYEQYF.

The chain joins TRBV9 to TRBJ2-3; 16 nucleotides align to TRBD2. CDR1 is SGDLS and CDR2 is YYNGEE in the germline V gene. J gave up 6 bases and V 4 bases, and 5 bases lay outside the gene matches. The CDR3 length is 16 residues. The CDR3 region has the DNA TGTGCCAGCAGCCCTACGGGACTAGCGGGAGGGGATACGCAGTATTTT. It is translated as CASSPTGLAGGDTQYF.

The chain uses TRBV7-2 and TRBJ1-3; D unclear. V was clipped by 2 bases and J by 0 bases, with 8 bases between them. The CDR3 length is 15 residues. CDR1 and CDR2 from the germline V gene are SGHTA and FQGNSA. The CDR3 sequence: CASSLIQSSGNTIYF. CDR3 nucleotide sequence: TGTGCCAGCAGCTTAATACAGAGCTCTGGAAACACCATATATTTT.

The chain combines TRBV4-3 with TRBJ2-5, with D possibly being TRBD2 (6 bases). The CDR3 totals 16 residues. The germline gives CDR1 LGHNA, CDR2 YSLEER. The germline V and J ends were trimmed by 2 bases and 3 bases, with 16 bases remaining between them. The chain's CDR3 is CASSQLRGTGEETQYF. DNA for the CDR3: TGCGCCAGCAGCCAATTGCGCGGGACTGGGGAAGAGACCCAGTACTTC.

This sequence joins TRBV11-2 and TRBJ2-7; no definite D call. The CDR3 contains 11 residues. Looked up from germline, CDR1 is SGHAT and CDR2 is FQNNGV. With 5 bases removed from V and 4 bases from J, the gap between germline ends came to 6 bases. The CDR3 bases are TGTGCCAGCAGCCTAAATTACGAGCAGTACTTC. It yields the protein CASSLNYEQYF.

The J gene is TRBJ2-2, the V gene TRBV9, with D maybe TRBD2 (5 bases). The CDR3 extends over 15 amino acids. From germline, CDR1 is SGDLS and CDR2 YYNGEE. V lost 3 bases to trimming and J lost 3 bases, with 12 bases between them. CDR3: CASSEDGRDTGELFF. DNA for the CDR3: TGTGCCAGCAGCGAGGATGGGCGGGACACCGGGGAGCTGTTTTTT.

The rearrangement uses TRBV5-1 and TRBJ2-1; 9 bases are a match to TRBD1. The junction had 7 bases not matched to a gene; V was cut back by 4 bases and J by 5 bases. The CDR3 is 15 residues long. The germline V gene encodes CDR1 SGHRS and CDR2 YFSETQ. DNA of the CDR3: TGCGCCAGCAGCAAACAGGGGGCGCGGGACAATGAGCAGTTCTTC. This encodes CASSKQGARDNEQFF.